The 12 T cell receptor beta chains reported below all come from one sample, sequenced in a study of CD8 T cells in ankylosing spondylitis (dated by TCRdb to 2016 to 2017). Libraries were built with 5' RACE. Instrument on record: Illumina HiSeq 2500. Through fastp at Q25 and MiXCR, TCRdb rebuilt clones from the public reads, retaining in-frame beta chains. Every distinct CDR3 protein forms one entry, paired with its most common genes and DNA. A total of approximately 210,000 distinct CDR3 sequences appear in this sample, 9.5% to 15% of them only once. Together, the top ten hold more than 15% of the sample. Sequencing was carried out using blood, either unsorted or a sorted T cell fraction (not recorded which). All receptors come from a male donor with ankylosing spondylitis or in good health (not recorded which).

This clonotype was seen repeatedly, ten times or more. The chain recombines TRBV5-1 with TRBJ1-1, with a possible D match to TRBD1 (5 bases). CDR3 size: 13 residues. In germline, CDR1 is SGHRS, CDR2 YFSETQ. Trimming took off 4 bases at V and 7 bases at J, with 14 bases between the two ends. The CDR3 nucleotides are TGCGCCAGCAGCCCCCCGGGCAGGGATGAAGCTTTCTTT. Its protein product is CASSPPGRDEAFF. Complete variable domain (other parts from reference TRBV5-1 and TRBJ1-1): KAGVTQTPRYLIKTRGQQVTLSCSPISGHRSVSWYQQTPGQGLQFLFEYFSETQRNKGNFPGRFSGRQFSNSRSEMNVSTLELGDSALYLCASSPPGRDEAFFGQGTRLTVV.

This clonotype was seen a few times. This chain uses TRBV7-9 with TRBJ1-4, with a weak D call TRBD1 (5 bases). V lost 5 bases and J lost 5, with 9 bases in between. Germline V gene data show CDR1 as SEHNR and CDR2 as FQNEAQ (reference sequence). The CDR3 sequence is 13 residues long. The CDR3 DNA reads as TGTGCCAGCAGCCCTTGGACAAATGAAAAACTGTTTTTT. Encoded protein: CASSPWTNEKLFF. Supplemented by reference TRBV7-9 and TRBJ1-4, the full variable domain reads DTGVSQNPRHKITKRGQNVTFRCDPISEHNRLYWYRQTLGQGPEFLTYFQNEAQLEKSRLLSDRFSAERPKGSFSTLEIQRTEQGDSAMYLCASSPWTNEKLFFGSGTQLSVL.

The V gene is TRBV29-1, the J gene TRBJ1-1; no clear D. Deletions cut 3 bases from V and 0 bases from J, with 14 bases between. CDR1 SQVTM and CDR2 ANQGSEA come from the germline V gene. The CDR3 has 15 residues. CDR3 sequence (DNA): TGCAGCGTTGATACGAACAGCCCGATGAACACTGAAGCTTTCTTT. This gives the protein CSVDTNSPMNTEAFF.

This clonotype appeared many times. V is TRBV5-1 and J is TRBJ1-1, with D uncertain. The CDR3 has 15 residues. Germline-derived CDR1 and CDR2 are SGHRS and YFSETQ. The V gene lost 1 base and the J gene lost 0 bases, with 10 bases spanning the gap. The CDR3 coding sequence is TGCGCCAGCAGCTTGTCCGCCAATATGAACACTGAAGCTTTCTTT. This translates into CASSLSANMNTEAFF.

This clonotype occurred many times. The rearrangement links TRBV12-3 or TRBV12-4 to TRBJ2-7; D is perhaps TRBD2 (5 bases). The CDR3 extends over 14 amino acids. V lost 6 bases to trimming and J lost 0 bases, with 12 bases between them. The CDR3, as DNA: TGTGCCAGCAGCCCTGCCGGGGACTCCTACGAGCAGTACTTC. The encoded protein is CASSPAGDSYEQYF.

A single count supports this clonotype. V and J are TRBV7-6 and TRBJ1-5, with 10 bases aligning to TRBD1. With V trimmed by 4 bases and J by 4 bases, 4 bases remained unmatched. Per the germline V gene, CDR1 is SGHVS and CDR2 is FNYEAQ. The CDR3 has 15 residues. The chain's CDR3 is CASSSDRGWNQPQHF. The DNA of the CDR3 is TGTGCCAGCAGCTCGGACAGGGGGTGGAATCAGCCCCAGCATTTT.

This chain connects TRBV5-6 to TRBJ2-3; 7 bases are shared with TRBD2. Germline-derived CDR1 and CDR2 are SGHDT and YYEEEE. This CDR3 region has 16 residues. The V gene end was trimmed by 4 bases and the J gene end by 0 bases; junction bases not matched to a gene: 8. DNA of the CDR3: TGTGCCAGCAGCCTCCTAGCGGAAGCAAGCACAGATACGCAGTATTTT. Translated, it gives CASSLLAEASTDTQYF. Drawing the rest from reference TRBV5-6 and TRBJ2-3, the complete variable domain is DAGVTQSPTHLIKTRGQQVTLRCSPKSGHDTVSWYQQALGQGPQFIFQYYEEEERQRGNFPDRFSGHQFPNYSSELNVNALLLGDSALYLCASSLLAEASTDTQYFGPGTRLTVL.

V and J are TRBV6-2 or TRBV6-3 and TRBJ2-3; 7 bases agree with TRBD1. This CDR3 region has 15 residues. Germline V gene lookup returns CDR1 MNHEY and CDR2 SVGEGT. V gave up 4 bases and J gave up 2 bases; unmatched junction bases: 6. As DNA, the CDR3 is TGTGCCAGCAGTTTACAGGGGACGGTCACAGATACGCAGTATTTT. Translated: CASSLQGTVTDTQYF.

This clonotype was seen a handful of times. The CDR3 DNA reads as TGCAGTGCTAGAGCTCCCGAAGAGAGCTATGGCTACACCTTC. Translating gives CSARAPEESYGYTF. J is TRBJ1-2 and V is TRBV20-1; D is undetermined. CDR1 and CDR2 from the germline V gene are DFQATT and SNEGSKA (reference sequence). The CDR3 loop spans 14 amino acids. V dropped 1 base and J dropped 4 bases, with 13 bases sitting between them.

This clonotype was seen repeatedly, ten times or more. V usage is TRBV29-1 and J usage is TRBJ2-2, with D perhaps TRBD1 (6 bases). Germline loops: CDR1 SQVTM, CDR2 ANQGSEA. With 5 bases removed from V and 4 bases from J, the gap between germline ends came to 8 bases. The CDR3 extends over 12 amino acids. In DNA, the CDR3 is TGCAGCGTTCAGGGGAGCACCGGGGAGCTGTTTTTT. Its translation: CSVQGSTGELFF.

CDR3 nucleotide sequence: TGTGCCAGCAGTTACACTGGGGTAGACCCTGGAAACACCATATATTTT. Its protein is CASSYTGVDPGNTIYF. J is TRBJ1-3 and V is TRBV12-3 or TRBV12-4; D is ambiguous. The CDR3 consists of 16 residues. The ends were cut back, 4 bases at V and 2 bases at J, with 15 bases in the middle.

This clonotype was detected only once. The CDR3 region is CASSIPDNTDTQYF. The CDR3 DNA is TGTGCCAGTAGTATACCAGACAACACAGATACGCAGTATTTT. The chain is built from TRBV19 and TRBJ2-3, with D hard to call. Looked up from germline, CDR1 is LNHDA and CDR2 is SQIVND (reference sequence). The CDR3 is made up of 14 amino acids. The V gene lost 2 bases and the J gene lost 2 bases, with 8 bases spanning the gap. The full variable domain, with the rest looked up from reference TRBV19 and TRBJ2-3, is DGGITQSPKYLFRKEGQNVTLSCEQNLNHDAMYWYRQDPGQGLRLIYYSQIVNDFQKGDIAEGYSVSREKKESFPLTVTSAQKNPTAFYLCASSIPDNTDTQYFGPGTRLTVL.